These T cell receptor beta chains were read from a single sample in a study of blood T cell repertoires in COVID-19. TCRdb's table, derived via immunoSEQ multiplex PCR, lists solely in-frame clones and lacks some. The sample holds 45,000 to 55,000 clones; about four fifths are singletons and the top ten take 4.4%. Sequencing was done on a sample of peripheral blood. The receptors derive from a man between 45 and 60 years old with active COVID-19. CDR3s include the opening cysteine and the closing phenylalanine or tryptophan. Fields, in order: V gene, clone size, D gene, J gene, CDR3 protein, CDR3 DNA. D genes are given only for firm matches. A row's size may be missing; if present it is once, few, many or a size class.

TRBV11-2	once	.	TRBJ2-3	CASSLRGGANTDTQYF	TGTGCCAGCAGCTTACGAGGGGGGGCCAACACAGATACGCAGTATTTT
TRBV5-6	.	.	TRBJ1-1	CASSLSAGNTEAFF	TGTGCCAGCAGCTTGAGTGCCGGGAACACTGAAGCTTTCTTT
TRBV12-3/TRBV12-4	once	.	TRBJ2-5	CASGLTQETQYF	TGTGCCAGCGGGCTGACCCAAGAGACCCAGTACTTC
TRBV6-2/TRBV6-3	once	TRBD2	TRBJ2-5	CASSFGGGLLETQYF	TGTGCCAGCAGTTTCGGGGGGGGCCTGCTGGAGACCCAGTACTTC
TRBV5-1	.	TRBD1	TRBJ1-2	CASSSTGVSFGYTF	TGCGCCAGCAGCTCAACAGGGGTTTCATTTGGCTACACCTTC
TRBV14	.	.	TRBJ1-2	CASRDRYYGYTF	TGTGCCAGCAGGGACAGATACTATGGCTACACCTTC
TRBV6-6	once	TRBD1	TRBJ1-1	CASTRTGSNTEAFF	TGTGCCAGCACACGGACAGGATCGAACACTGAAGCTTTCTTT
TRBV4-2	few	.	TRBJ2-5	CASSQDRGTEETQYF	TGTGCCAGCAGCCAAGACAGGGGAACGGAAGAGACCCAGTACTTC
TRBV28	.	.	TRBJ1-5	CASSLGLRGSNQPQHF	TGTGCCAGCAGTTTAGGTCTCAGGGGTAGCAATCAGCCCCAGCATTTT
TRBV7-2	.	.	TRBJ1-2	CASSNDGSYGYTF	TGTGCCAGCAGCAATGACGGGTCCTATGGCTACACCTTC
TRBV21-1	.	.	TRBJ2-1	CASSTDRAPYNEQFF	TGTGCCAGCAGCACCGACAGGGCCCCATACAATGAGCAGTTCTTC
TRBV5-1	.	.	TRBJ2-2	CASSASGNRLTGELFF	TGCGCCAGCAGCGCCTCAGGGAATAGGCTCACCGGGGAGCTGTTTTTT
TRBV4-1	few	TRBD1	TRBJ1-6	CASSPGQGSSYNSPLHF	TGCGCCAGCAGCCCCGGACAGGGGAGCTCCTATAATTCACCCCTCCACTTT
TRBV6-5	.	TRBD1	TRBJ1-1	CASSYLDRVNTEAFF	TGTGCCAGCAGTTACCTGGACAGGGTGAACACTGAAGCTTTCTTT
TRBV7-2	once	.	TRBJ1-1	CASSLANRVSTEAFF	TGTGCCAGCAGCTTAGCGAACAGGGTGTCCACTGAAGCTTTCTTT
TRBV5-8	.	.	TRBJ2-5	CASSDRQFQETQYF	TGTGCCAGCAGCGATCGACAATTCCAAGAGACCCAGTACTTC
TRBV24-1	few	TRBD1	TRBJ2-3	CATSPGQGRTDTQYF	TGTGCCACCAGTCCTGGACAGGGGAGAACAGATACGCAGTATTTT
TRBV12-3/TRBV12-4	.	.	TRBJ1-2	CASSSSYRQDYTF	TGTGCCAGCAGTTCATCGTACAGGCAGGACTACACCTTC
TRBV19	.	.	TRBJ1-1	CASSVQGGTEAFF	TGTGCCAGTAGTGTACAGGGTGGCACTGAAGCTTTCTTT
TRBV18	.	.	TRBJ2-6	CASSPVSSGANVLTF	TGTGCCAGCTCACCCGTCAGCTCTGGGGCCAACGTCCTGACTTTC
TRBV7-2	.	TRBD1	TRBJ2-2	CASSLGDRYTGELFF	TGTGCCAGCAGCTTAGGGGACAGATACACCGGGGAGCTGTTTTTT
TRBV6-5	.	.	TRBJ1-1	CASSWRVNTEAFF	TGTGCCAGCAGTTGGAGAGTGAACACTGAAGCTTTCTTT
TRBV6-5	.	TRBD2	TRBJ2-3	CASGTSGGPRDTQYF	TGTGCCAGTGGGACTAGCGGGGGCCCTCGGGATACGCAGTATTTT
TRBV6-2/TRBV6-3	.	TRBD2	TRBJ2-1	CASSFASGGADEQFF	TGTGCCAGCAGTTTCGCTAGCGGGGGGGCTGATGAGCAGTTCTTC
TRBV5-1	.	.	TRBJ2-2	CATQGGYGTGELFF	TGCGCCACCCAAGGAGGGTACGGCACCGGGGAGCTGTTTTTT
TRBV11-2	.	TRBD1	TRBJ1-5	CASSKDRDGQPQHF	TGTGCCAGCAGCAAGGACAGGGACGGGCAGCCCCAGCATTTT
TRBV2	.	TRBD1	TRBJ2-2	CASSEMRTGKAGELFF	TGTGCCAGCAGTGAGATGAGGACAGGCAAGGCCGGGGAGCTGTTTTTT
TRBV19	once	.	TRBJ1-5	CASSPPDRFTNQPQHF	TGTGCCAGTAGCCCTCCCGACAGGTTCACCAATCAGCCCCAGCATTTT
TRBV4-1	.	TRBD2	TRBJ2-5	CASSQEGTREETQYF	TGCGCCAGCAGCCAAGAGGGGACTAGGGAAGAGACCCAGTACTTC
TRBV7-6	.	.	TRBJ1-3	CASSPSQGSAGNTIYF	TGTGCCAGCAGCCCCAGCCAGGGCAGTGCTGGAAACACCATATATTTT
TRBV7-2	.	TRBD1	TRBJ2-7	CASSLSTGSLSYEQYF	TGTGCCAGCAGCCTGTCGACAGGGTCCCTCTCCTACGAGCAGTACTTC
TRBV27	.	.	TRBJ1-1	CASSLAGVSTEAFF	TGTGCCAGCAGTTTAGCAGGGGTGAGCACTGAAGCTTTCTTT
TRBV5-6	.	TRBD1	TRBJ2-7	CASSYKPGQGAREQYF	TGTGCCAGCAGCTATAAGCCGGGACAGGGGGCTCGGGAGCAGTACTTC
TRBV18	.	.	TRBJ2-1	CASSLMATDDNEQFF	TGTGCCAGCTCACTAATGGCGACAGATGACAATGAGCAGTTCTTC
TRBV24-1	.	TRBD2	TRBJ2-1	CATSDPTSGGGNEQFF	TGTGCCACCAGTGACCCGACTAGCGGGGGGGGCAATGAGCAGTTCTTC
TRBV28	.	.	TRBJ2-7	CASRSSTGFSYEQYF	TGTGCCAGCAGAAGTTCAACAGGATTCTCCTACGAGCAGTACTTC
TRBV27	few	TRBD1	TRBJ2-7	CASSLGTGGAEQYF	TGTGCCAGCAGTTTAGGGACAGGGGGCGCCGAGCAGTACTTC
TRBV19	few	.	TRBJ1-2	CASSIDLAPGMDGYTF	TGTGCCAGTAGTATAGATTTGGCACCTGGTATGGATGGCTACACCTTC
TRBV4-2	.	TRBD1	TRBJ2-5	CASSQGTGRKGQETQYF	TGTGCCAGCAGCCAAGGGACAGGGAGAAAAGGGCAAGAGACCCAGTACTTC
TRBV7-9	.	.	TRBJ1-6	CASSLGESPLHF	TGTGCCAGCAGCTTAGGGGAGTCACCCCTCCACTTT